A selection of T cell receptor beta chains follows, all from one sample in a study of T cell clonotyping in hematopoietic cell transplantation. TCRdb's copy holds only in-frame clones and misses some; the assay was immunoSEQ multiplex PCR. The sample contains 20,000 or so clones, roughly 80% of which appear only once. The sample was peripheral blood mononuclear cells. These receptors were taken from a man aged 60 to 75 in good health. Some clones in this sample may be carry-over from other donors' samples. Each CDR3 is given with its conserved first and last residue. A D gene is named only where the DNA matches it firmly.

D: NA; J: TRBJ2-1; V: TRBV7-2; CDR3: CASSALAGYAEQFF
D: TRBD1; J: TRBJ1-2; V: TRBV7-9; CDR3: CASSDRDRGDGSYGYTF
D: TRBD1; J: TRBJ2-5; V: TRBV4-1; CDR3: CASSDNRGETQYF
D: NA; J: TRBJ1-3; V: TRBV5-6; CDR3: CASSLVRTDSGNTIYF
D: TRBD2; J: TRBJ2-6; V: TRBV9; CDR3: CASSGRTSGRTGANVLTF
D: NA; J: TRBJ1-6; V: TRBV19; CDR3: CASSIGVDSPLHF
D: NA; J: TRBJ2-7; V: TRBV14; CDR3: CASSSMGAKSYEQYF
D: NA; J: TRBJ1-2; V: TRBV25-1; CDR3: CASSLRGGLKGYTF
D: NA; J: TRBJ1-1; V: TRBV9; CDR3: CASSVGEQVGTEAFF
D: NA; J: TRBJ1-5; V: TRBV7-9; CDR3: CASSIGGSNQPQHF
D: TRBD1; J: TRBJ2-7; V: TRBV6-1; CDR3: CATQGTGSYYEQYF
D: NA; J: TRBJ1-4; V: TRBV5-1; CDR3: CASSYTGSGELFF
D: TRBD2; J: NA; V: TRBV28; CDR3: CASTVASGKAYEQYF
D: NA; J: TRBJ2-7; V: TRBV7-9; CDR3: CASSKGVWTASYEQYF
D: NA; J: TRBJ1-2; V: TRBV27; CDR3: CASSLSSSLNYGYTF
D: NA; J: TRBJ2-2; V: TRBV7-3; CDR3: CASSSTGLPGELFF
D: TRBD1; J: TRBJ1-6; V: TRBV19; CDR3: CASDRSTGNNSPLHF
D: TRBD1; J: TRBJ1-5; V: TRBV27; CDR3: CASSYNRGNQPQHF
D: NA; J: TRBJ1-5; V: TRBV20-1; CDR3: CSARDSTAQHF
D: TRBD1; J: TRBJ2-2; V: TRBV27; CDR3: CASFPRTGTTGELFF
D: TRBD1; J: TRBJ1-2; V: TRBV7-6; CDR3: CASSLSGGDYGYTF
D: NA; J: TRBJ1-1; V: TRBV27; CDR3: CASSPRDGDTEAFF
D: TRBD1; J: TRBJ1-1; V: TRBV6-5; CDR3: CASTQDRVSEAFF
D: NA; J: TRBJ1-3; V: TRBV7-9; CDR3: CASSFFLPTGNTIYF
D: TRBD2; J: TRBJ2-5; V: TRBV5-6; CDR3: CASSYPAAGGETQYF
D: TRBD2; J: TRBJ2-1; V: TRBV11-3; CDR3: CASTTGTSDNEQFF
D: NA; J: TRBJ1-5; V: TRBV4-1; CDR3: CASSQGSVYSNQPQHF
D: NA; J: TRBJ1-2; V: TRBV14; CDR3: CASSQDEDSNYGYTF
D: NA; J: TRBJ1-5; V: TRBV6-6; CDR3: CASSLGGGQPQHF
D: NA; J: TRBJ1-1; V: TRBV6-1; CDR3: CASSEKSNTEAFF
D: NA; J: TRBJ1-6; V: TRBV2; CDR3: CASRTENYNSPLHF
D: NA; J: TRBJ1-6; V: TRBV19; CDR3: CASSIGRNSPLHF
D: NA; J: TRBJ1-2; V: TRBV20-1; CDR3: CSARPSGGYTF
D: TRBD1; J: TRBJ1-2; V: TRBV6-5; CDR3: CASSYWTGDYGYTF
D: NA; J: TRBJ2-2; V: TRBV5-1; CDR3: CASSSQGNTGELFF
D: TRBD1; J: TRBJ2-1; V: TRBV5-4; CDR3: CASSLGDRAYNEQFF
D: NA; J: TRBJ1-5; V: TRBV7-8; CDR3: CASSPALQPQHF
D: NA; J: TRBJ1-2; V: TRBV29-1; CDR3: CSVERTTGYTF
D: NA; J: TRBJ1-1; V: TRBV7-9; CDR3: CAIVTGGNTEAFF
D: NA; J: TRBJ1-6; V: TRBV5-8; CDR3: CASSLYREGSPLHF
D: NA; J: TRBJ1-4; V: TRBV29-1; CDR3: CSVLTVNEKLFF
D: NA; J: TRBJ1-3; V: TRBV9; CDR3: CASSVGAGPGNTIYF
D: TRBD1; J: TRBJ1-6; V: TRBV5-1; CDR3: CASSPLAGQGSSYNSPLHF
D: NA; J: TRBJ2-5; V: TRBV2; CDR3: CASSARTAQETQYF
D: TRBD2; J: TRBJ2-7; V: TRBV5-1; CDR3: CASSLAGAGESEQYF
D: TRBD1; J: TRBJ1-2; V: TRBV7-3; CDR3: CASSLTRGPHNYGYTF
D: NA; J: TRBJ1-3; V: TRBV7-2; CDR3: CASSSQGGAGNTIYF
D: NA; J: TRBJ2-3; V: TRBV10-3; CDR3: CAISSGLSTDTQYF
D: TRBD1; J: TRBJ1-5; V: TRBV19; CDR3: CASSDIPGQGARQPQHF
D: NA; J: TRBJ2-7; V: TRBV2; CDR3: CASSEWPNAYEQYF